These 16 T cell receptor beta chains originate from one sample sequenced in a study of blood T cell repertoires in COVID-19 (TCRdb year 2020). Library generation was performed with the immunoSEQ multiplex PCR assay. In TCRdb, the immuneACCESS table is reduced to in-frame sequences with V and J assigned. These tables do not hold every clone; where another copy was compared, an unresolved V gene accounts for under half, and the others remain unexplained. The sample records approximately 200,000 clones, about 80% of which are singletons. The top ten clones comprise less than 2.5% of the sample. Sequencing was done on a sample of peripheral blood. The receptors stem from a woman aged 60-75 years with acute or convalescent COVID-19.

The chain joins TRBV7-2 to TRBJ1-5; 7 bases match TRBD1. This CDR3 region has 16 residues. Germline CDR1 SGHTA, CDR2 FQGNSA. V shed 5 bases and J 2 bases; nucleotides not matched to a gene: 9. CDR3: CASSLGTARGNQPQHF. As DNA, the CDR3 is TGTGCCAGCAGCCTCGGGACAGCCCGGGGCAATCAGCCCCAGCATTTT.

The chain carries TRBV9 and TRBJ2-3, with TRBD1 matching over 7 bases. CDR1 and CDR2 (germline): SGDLS, YYNGEE. The CDR3 loop spans 16 amino acids. The trim removed 0 bases at V and 0 bases at J, leaving 4 bases unmatched. The DNA of the CDR3 is TGTGCCAGCAGCGTAGATCAGGGGGATAGCACAGATACGCAGTATTTT. It codes for CASSVDQGDSTDTQYF.

The chain links TRBV6-5 to TRBJ1-5, with 8 bases aligning to TRBD1. Trimming at V came to 4 bases and at J to 2 bases, leaving 4 bases not matched to a gene. This CDR3 spans 15 amino acids. Germline-derived CDR1 and CDR2 are MNHEY and SVGAGI. The CDR3 DNA sequence: TGTGCCAGCAGTTCAACAGGGGGTGGCAATCAGCCCCAGCATTTT. Residues: CASSSTGGGNQPQHF.

Remarks on this clone: Other nucleotide sequences in the sample specify the same CDR3. The V gene is TRBV3-1 (or the pseudogene TRBV3-2), the J gene TRBJ1-3; no reliable D call. The V gene's germline CDR1 is LGHDT and CDR2 YNNKEL (reference sequence). Trimming took 1 base from V and 0 from J, leaving 4 bases between them. This CDR3 has 14 residues. For the CDR3, the DNA is TGTGCCAGCAGCCAAGTTAGCTCTGGAAACACCATATATTTT. This codes for CASSQVSSGNTIYF.

V and J are TRBV5-4 and TRBJ1-2; D ambiguous. V gave up 3 bases and J gave up 6 bases, with 9 bases separating them. There are 12 residues in the CDR3. Per germline, CDR1 SGHNT and CDR2 YYREEE (reference sequence). The CDR3 is CASSSRDHGYTF. The CDR3 nucleotides read TGTGCCAGCAGCTCGAGGGATCATGGCTACACCTTC.

The chain is built from TRBV5-1 and TRBJ1-1; TRBD1 agrees at 10 bases. V gave up 4 bases and J gave up 3 bases; unmatched junction bases: 6. Germline CDR1 and CDR2: SGHRS and YFSETQ. The CDR3 length is 15 residues. The CDR3 nucleotides are TGCGCCAGCAGCCCTGGGACAGGGGAAGACACTGAAGCTTTCTTT. It is translated as CASSPGTGEDTEAFF.

The CDR3 spells CASSLGYSGELFF. CDR3 nucleotides: TGTGCCAGCAGCTTAGGGTACTCCGGGGAGCTGTTTTTT. The chain recombines TRBV11-2 with TRBJ2-2; unclear D gene. V lost 1 base, J lost 6 bases, and 6 bases lay in between. The CDR3 is 13 residues long. Germline values: CDR1 SGHAT, CDR2 FQNNGV.

This rearrangement joins TRBV30 to TRBJ2-3, with D perhaps matching TRBD2 (6 bases). This CDR3 has 15 amino acids. Deletions cut 3 bases from V and 0 bases from J, with 13 bases between. CDR1 is GTSNPN and CDR2 is SVGIG in the germline V gene (reference sequence). The CDR3 protein is CAWSTGGSSTDTQYF. CDR3 bases: TGTGCCTGGAGCACCGGGGGTTCTAGCACAGATACGCAGTATTTT.

The rearrangement uses TRBV2 and TRBJ1-2; D gene ambiguous. Germline V lookup: CDR1 SNHLY, CDR2 FYNNEI. This CDR3 has 14 amino acids. V gave up 4 bases and J gave up 1 base, with 10 bases separating them. The chain's CDR3 is CASSGTGYNYGYTF. The CDR3 DNA reads TGTGCCAGCAGTGGAACGGGTTATAACTATGGCTACACCTTC.

V gene TRBV5-1 combines with J gene TRBJ2-3, with 9 bases aligning to TRBD1. The ends lost 3 bases at V and 3 bases at J; junction bases unmatched: 5. The CDR3 covers 15 residues. Germline-derived CDR1 and CDR2 are SGHRS and YFSETQ. CDR3 protein: CASSSQGAGTDTQYF. The CDR3 bases are TGCGCCAGCAGCTCACAGGGGGCAGGTACAGATACGCAGTATTTT.

The V and J genes are TRBV2 and TRBJ1-2; a possible D gene is TRBD1 (6 bases). The CDR3 covers 16 residues. CDR1 is SNHLY, CDR2 FYNNEI, per germline. V lost 1 base, J lost 1 base, and 13 bases lay in between. CDR3 residues: CASSEVFTGSNYGYTF. CDR3 coding DNA: TGTGCCAGCAGTGAAGTGTTTACAGGGAGTAACTATGGCTACACCTTC.

This chain connects TRBV11-2 to TRBJ1-6, with 8 bases identical to TRBD1. In germline, CDR1 is SGHAT, CDR2 FQNNGV. The V and J ends lost 4 bases and 9 bases, in that order; junction bases with no gene match: 8. The CDR3 covers 15 residues. CDR3 sequence: CASSSGQGRFSPLHF. The CDR3 nucleotides are TGTGCCAGCAGCTCCGGACAGGGAAGGTTTTCACCCCTCCACTTT. The entire variable domain, with the rest obtained from reference TRBV11-2 and TRBJ1-6, is as follows: EAGVAQSPRYKIIEKRQSVAFWCNPISGHATLYWYQQILGQGPKLLIQFQNNGVVDDSQLPKDRFSAERLKGVDSTLKIQPAKLEDSAVYLCASSSGQGRFSPLHFGNGTRLTVT.

The CDR3 coding sequence is TGTGCCAGCAGCCTAGGACAGGGCTACACCTTC. As protein: CASSLGQGYTF. This rearrangement joins TRBV12-3 or TRBV12-4 to TRBJ1-2; D possibly corresponds to TRBD1 (6 bases). The V and J ends lost 6 bases and 8 bases respectively, with 10 bases between them. The CDR3 length is 11 residues.

J is TRBJ1-1 and V is TRBV12-3 or TRBV12-4; D not resolved. V was cut by 5 bases and J by 6 bases, with 7 bases left in between. The CDR3 covers 11 residues. Here the CDR3 reads CASSRLAEAFF. The CDR3 DNA is TGTGCCAGCAGTAGATTAGCTGAAGCTTTCTTT.

The chain employs TRBV7-9 and TRBJ2-3; D unresolved. Deletions cut 3 bases from V and 0 bases from J, with 13 bases between. Germline lookup yields CDR1 SEHNR and CDR2 FQNEAQ (reference sequence). CDR3 length: 16 amino acids. In nucleotides, the CDR3 is TGTGCCAGCAGCTTGGGCCCGACGTTAAGCACAGATACGCAGTATTTT. It codes for CASSLGPTLSTDTQYF.

The V call is TRBV2, the J call TRBJ2-5; 8 bases fit TRBD2. V shed 3 bases and J 1 base; nucleotides not matched to a gene: 4. The CDR3 totals 15 residues. Looked up from germline, CDR1 is SNHLY and CDR2 is FYNNEI. The CDR3 region has the DNA TGTGCCAGCAGTGAGAAGAGCGGGGGCCAAGAGACCCAGTACTTC. Translation: CASSEKSGGQETQYF.